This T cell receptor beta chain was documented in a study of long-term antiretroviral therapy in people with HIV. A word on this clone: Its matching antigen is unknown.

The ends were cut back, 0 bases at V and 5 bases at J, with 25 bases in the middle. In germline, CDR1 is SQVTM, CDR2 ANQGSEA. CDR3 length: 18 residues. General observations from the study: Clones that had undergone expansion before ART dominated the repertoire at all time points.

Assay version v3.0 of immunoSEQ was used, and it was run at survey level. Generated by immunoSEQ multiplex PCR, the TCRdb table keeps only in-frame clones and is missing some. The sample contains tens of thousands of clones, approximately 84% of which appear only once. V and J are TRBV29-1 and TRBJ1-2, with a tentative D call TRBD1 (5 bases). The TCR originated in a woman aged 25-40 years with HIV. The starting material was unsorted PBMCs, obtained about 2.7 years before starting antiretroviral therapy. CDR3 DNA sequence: TGCAGCGTTGAAGATCAACGGCGGATGGGGCGCTTTGGATATGGCTACACCTTC. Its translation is CSVEDQRRMGRFGYGYTF.